A single sample gave rise to the 29 T cell receptor beta chains below, sequenced in a study of a mutant IDH1 vaccine in newly diagnosed glioma. The sample's time point: baseline, week 1 (first vaccination visit). Treatment specified: pre-vaccination baseline after standard-of-care therapy. Sequenced by immunoSEQ multiplex PCR; TCRdb stores in-frame clones only, minus some. The sample lists about 54,000 clones; approximately 78% were seen once. Sample: PBMCs, taken from a glioma patient treated with radiotherapy, temozolomide or both. Receptor source: a man younger than 35 with glioma.

The V call is TRBV2, the J call TRBJ1-4; the D gene is possibly TRBD1 (6 bases). The germline V and J ends were trimmed by 4 bases and 3 bases, with 12 bases remaining between them. CDR3 length: 15 amino acids. Looked up from germline, CDR1 is SNHLY and CDR2 is FYNNEI. CDR3 DNA sequence: TGTGCCAGCAGTGTGGGGGGCACGGCTAATGAAAAACTGTTTTTT. Its protein product is CASSVGGTANEKLFF.

CDR3 loop: CASSPQGQGPGEKLFF. CDR3 coding DNA: TGTGCCAGCTCACCCCAGGGACAGGGGCCGGGCGAAAAACTGTTTTTT. The chain has TRBV18 and TRBJ1-4; 10 nucleotides align to TRBD1. The CDR3 is 16 amino acids. Unmatched junction bases numbered 9, after V lost 3 bases and J lost 8 bases. From germline, CDR1 is KGHSH and CDR2 LQKENI.

The chain employs TRBV30 and TRBJ2-3; D might be TRBD1 (5 bases). This CDR3 comprises 14 residues. The germline gives CDR1 GTSNPN, CDR2 SVGIG (reference sequence). The V end was cut by 6 bases, the J end by 6 bases, with 19 bases between. In nucleotides, the CDR3 is TGTGCCTGCGGACACCTTCAACCCAGGGATACGCAGTATTTT. Protein: CACGHLQPRDTQYF.

This rearrangement joins TRBV4-2 to TRBJ1-6; D might be TRBD1 (5 bases). The CDR3 is 18 residues long. Germline CDR1 is LGHNA and CDR2 is YNFKEQ. V lost 2 bases and J 7 bases, leaving 21 bases between the germline ends. CDR3: CASSQKYAWGFDNSPLHF. The DNA of the CDR3 is TGTGCCAGCAGCCAAAAATATGCATGGGGCTTCGACAATTCACCCCTCCACTTT.

J is TRBJ1-5 and V is TRBV2; D is perhaps TRBD1 (6 bases). CDR3 length equals 15 residues. The germline V gene has CDR1 SNHLY and CDR2 FYNNEI. V lost 5 bases to trimming and J lost 4 bases, with 15 bases between them. The CDR3: CASSNDRRWNQPQHF. The CDR3 DNA reads as TGTGCCAGCAGTAATGACAGGAGGTGGAATCAGCCCCAGCATTTT.

The V gene is TRBV10-3, the J gene TRBJ1-2; 9 nucleotides align to TRBD1. Germline V gives CDR1 ENHRY, CDR2 SYGVKD. This CDR3 region has 14 residues. J gave up 1 base and V 5 bases, and 2 bases lay outside the gene matches. As DNA, the CDR3 is TGTGCCATCAGTCGACAGGGGGTTAACTATGGCTACACCTTC. Amino acids: CAISRQGVNYGYTF.

The genes are TRBV30 and TRBJ1-2; 7 nucleotides line up with TRBD1. CDR1 and CDR2 (germline): GTSNPN, SVGIG (reference sequence). After removal of 4 bases from V and 3 bases from J, the junction contained 2 bases not matched to a gene. The CDR3 contains 12 residues. CDR3 amino acids: CAWNRGYYGYTF. CDR3 bases: TGTGCCTGGAACAGGGGTTACTATGGCTACACCTTC. Using reference TRBV30 and TRBJ1-2 for the parts outside the CDR3, the full variable domain is SQTIHQWPATLVQPVGSPLSLECTVEGTSNPNLYWYRQAAGRGLQLLFYSVGIGQISSEVPQNLSASRPQDRQFILSSKKLLLSDSGFYLCAWNRGYYGYTFGSGTRLTVV.

CDR3 amino acids: CASSYSGVVGYGYTF. The CDR3 bases are TGTGCCAGCAGTTACTCCGGGGTGGTAGGTTATGGCTACACCTTC. The chain carries TRBV6-5 and TRBJ1-2; D is undetermined. CDR3 size: 15 residues. From germline, CDR1 is MNHEY and CDR2 SVGAGI. V was clipped by 0 bases and J by 5 bases, with 13 bases between them.

The chain links TRBV30 to TRBJ2-5, with D tentatively TRBD2 (6 bases). The CDR3 loop spans 14 amino acids. V lost 2 bases, J lost 1 base, and 11 bases lay in between. From germline, CDR1 is GTSNPN and CDR2 SVGIG (reference sequence). The CDR3 here is CAWSPGTRQETQYF. In DNA, the CDR3 is TGTGCCTGGAGTCCAGGGACTCGCCAAGAGACCCAGTACTTC.

The V and J genes are TRBV25-1 and TRBJ1-1, with 7 positions matching TRBD1. Per the germline V gene, CDR1 is MGHDK and CDR2 is SYGVNS. V gave up 7 bases and J gave up 0 bases; unmatched junction bases: 2. CDR3 length: 13 amino acids. The CDR3 protein is CASIDRVNTEAFF. The CDR3 DNA is TGTGCCAGCATCGACAGGGTGAACACTGAAGCTTTCTTT.

The rearrangement links TRBV4-1 to TRBJ1-5; no clear D gene. With 0 bases removed from V and 9 bases from J, the gap between germline ends came to 15 bases. Germline V gene lookup returns CDR1 MGHRA and CDR2 YSYEKL. The CDR3 has 15 residues. The CDR3 reads CASSQDETVTRPQHF. CDR3 nucleotide sequence: TGCGCCAGCAGCCAAGACGAGACTGTCACGAGGCCCCAGCATTTT.

The chain links TRBV15 to TRBJ2-1; 8 positions agree with TRBD2. Germline V gene sequence: CDR1 LNHNV, CDR2 YYDKDF (reference sequence). The CDR3 has 16 amino acids. Trimming took 1 base from V and 0 from J; bases not matched to a gene: 2. The CDR3 sequence: CATSRGREASYNEQFF. In nucleotides, the CDR3 is TGTGCCACCAGCAGAGGGCGGGAGGCCTCCTACAATGAGCAGTTCTTC.

The chain has TRBV6-6 and TRBJ2-7; D unclear. V gave up 0 bases and J gave up 0 bases, with 9 bases separating them. The germline V gene encodes CDR1 MNHNY and CDR2 SVGAGI (reference sequence). The CDR3 has 15 residues. CDR3 in amino acids: CASSYSQRRSYEQYF. In DNA form, the CDR3 reads TGTGCCAGCAGTTACTCACAGCGACGCTCCTACGAGCAGTACTTC.

The CDR3 spells CAWTRWQYGYTF. CDR3 in DNA: TGTGCCTGGACGAGGTGGCAGTATGGCTACACCTTC. This chain connects TRBV30 to TRBJ1-2; D not certain. With 4 bases removed from V and 5 bases from J, the gap between germline ends came to 11 bases. CDR1 GTSNPN and CDR2 SVGIG come from the germline V gene (reference sequence). CDR3 size: 12 residues.

This chain connects TRBV7-2 to TRBJ1-2, with 9 positions matching TRBD1. In germline, CDR1 is SGHTA, CDR2 FQGNSA. V trimming: 7 bases; J trimming: 4 bases; junction bases outside the gene matches: 16. This CDR3 contains 17 residues. The CDR3 sequence: CASTTLWDRERIYGYTF. Here the CDR3 DNA reads TGTGCCAGCACGACTCTATGGGACAGGGAGAGGATCTATGGCTACACCTTC.

The chain uses TRBV19 and TRBJ2-7; no reliable D call. The CDR3 has 15 amino acids. Trimming removed 0 bases at V and 0 bases at J, with 9 bases between. Germline lookup yields CDR1 LNHDA and CDR2 SQIVND (reference sequence). The CDR3 region is CASSIDLQASYEQYF. The DNA for the CDR3 is TGTGCCAGTAGTATAGATCTGCAGGCCTCCTACGAGCAGTACTTC.

The J gene is TRBJ2-5, the V gene TRBV30; D call uncertain. Looked up from germline, CDR1 is GTSNPN and CDR2 is SVGIG (reference sequence). The CDR3 has 12 amino acids. The V end lost 4 bases, the J end lost 2 bases, and 8 bases lay between the germline ends. The CDR3: CAWNELQETQYF. CDR3 sequence (DNA): TGTGCCTGGAACGAGCTTCAAGAGACCCAGTACTTC.

This clone was seen more than once but under ten times. The rearrangement uses TRBV6-4 and TRBJ2-6; 7 positions agree with TRBD1. The germline V gene encodes CDR1 MRHNA and CDR2 SNTAGT. The CDR3 consists of 16 residues. Trimming took 4 bases from V and 0 from J; bases not matched to a gene: 3. The CDR3 DNA reads TGTGCCAGCAGTGGGGACAGTAGCTCTGGGGCCAACGTCCTGACTTTC. Residues: CASSGDSSSGANVLTF.

This clone appeared a few times. The V call is TRBV18, the J call TRBJ1-1, with 7 bases matching TRBD1. V was pared by 0 bases and J by 4 bases, with 5 bases of the junction left unmatched. This CDR3 region has 15 residues. Per the germline V gene, CDR1 is KGHSH and CDR2 is LQKENI. The CDR3 sequence is CASSPPRPGGTEAFF. The CDR3 DNA follows: TGTGCCAGCTCACCACCTAGGCCAGGGGGCACTGAAGCTTTCTTT.

V and J are TRBV20-1 and TRBJ1-2; 8 nucleotides agree with TRBD1. This CDR3 region has 11 residues. The V gene's germline CDR1 is DFQATT and CDR2 SNEGSKA (reference sequence). The V segment lost 5 bases and the J segment 7 bases; nucleotides outside the gene matches: 3. CDR3 DNA sequence: TGCAGTGCTCAGGACAGGGTTGGCTACACCTTC. Protein product: CSAQDRVGYTF.

CDR3 in amino acids: CASSLAGNTEAFF. The CDR3 DNA is TGTGCCAGCAGCTTAGCGGGGAACACTGAAGCTTTCTTT. This rearrangement joins TRBV7-9 to TRBJ1-1, with D unclear. CDR3 length: 13 amino acids. Trimming stripped 0 bases from V and 1 base from J, with 3 bases between. Germline CDR1 and CDR2: SEHNR and FQNEAQ (reference sequence). Complete variable domain (other parts from reference TRBV7-9 and TRBJ1-1): DTGVSQNPRHKITKRGQNVTFRCDPISEHNRLYWYRQTLGQGPEFLTYFQNEAQLEKSRLLSDRFSAERPKGSFSTLEIQRTEQGDSAMYLCASSLAGNTEAFFGQGTRLTVV.

The rearrangement joins TRBV19 to TRBJ2-2; 7 bases map to TRBD2. This CDR3 has 14 amino acids. V was pared by 6 bases and J by 1 base, with 2 bases of the junction left unmatched. The V gene's germline CDR1 is LNHDA and CDR2 SQIVND (reference sequence). CDR3 sequence (DNA): TGTGCCAGTAGGGGACTATGGAACACCGGGGAGCTGTTTTTT. It translates to CASRGLWNTGELFF.

V and J are TRBV5-1 and TRBJ1-5; 8 bases map to TRBD1. The CDR3 has 15 amino acids. Germline CDR1 reads SGHRS; CDR2 reads YFSETQ. J gave up 5 bases and V 4 bases, and 8 bases lay outside the gene matches. The DNA for the CDR3 is TGCGCCAGCAGCAAGACAGGGGATAGGCATCAGCCCCAGCATTTT. Its protein product is CASSKTGDRHQPQHF.

CDR3 loop: CASSQDRRGGYEQYF. Here the CDR3 DNA reads TGCGCCAGCAGCCAAGATCGGCGCGGAGGCTACGAGCAGTACTTC. V is TRBV4-3 and J is TRBJ2-7, with D perhaps matching TRBD2 (5 bases). The germline V gene has CDR1 LGHNA and CDR2 YSLEER. CDR3 length: 15 residues. V was clipped by 0 bases and J by 3 bases, with 12 bases between them.

The chain recombines TRBV29-1 with TRBJ1-2, with D perhaps TRBD1 (5 bases). The CDR3 is made up of 12 amino acids. V lost 2 bases and J 7 bases, leaving 11 bases between the germline ends. Germline CDR1 reads SQVTM; CDR2 reads ANQGSEA. The CDR3 DNA is TGCAGCGTTGAAAGCAGGGAGGCTGGCTACACCTTC. Its translation: CSVESREAGYTF. The variable domain in full, completed from reference TRBV29-1 and TRBJ1-2, reads SAVISQKPSRDICQRGTSLTIQCQVDSQVTMMFWYRQQPGQSLTLIATANQGSEATYESGFVIDKFPISRPNLTFSTLTVSNMSPEDSSIYLCSVESREAGYTFGSGTRLTVV.

This clone occurred a few times. The chain uses TRBV7-9 and TRBJ1-1; 8 bases agree with TRBD1. The germline gives CDR1 SEHNR, CDR2 FQNEAQ (reference sequence). The CDR3 is 17 amino acids. J was trimmed by 3 bases and V by 4 bases; bases with no gene match: 13. The CDR3 bases are TGTGCCAGCAGCTCCCGGGACAGGCTCGGCATGGACACTGAAGCTTTCTTT. The encoded protein is CASSSRDRLGMDTEAFF.

The V gene is TRBV4-3, the J gene TRBJ1-5; no definite D call. The germline gives CDR1 LGHNA, CDR2 YSLEER. Trimming took 0 bases from V and 6 from J, leaving 15 bases between them. The CDR3 loop spans 16 amino acids. The CDR3 DNA is TGCGCCAGCAGCCAAGATCGGGTGAAGCGTGGTCAGCCCCAGCATTTT. Its translation is CASSQDRVKRGQPQHF.

The chain links TRBV4-1 to TRBJ2-7; D perhaps matches TRBD1 (6 bases). The CDR3 extends over 13 amino acids. Germline CDR1 MGHRA, CDR2 YSYEKL. Trimming took 3 bases from V and 5 from J, leaving 11 bases between them. The CDR3: CASSHQGTDEQYF. DNA of the CDR3: TGCGCCAGCAGCCATCAGGGGACCGACGAGCAGTACTTC.

The chain carries TRBV7-9 and TRBJ1-2, with a possible D match to TRBD1 (6 bases). There are 15 residues in the CDR3. From germline, CDR1 is SEHNR and CDR2 FQNEAQ (reference sequence). Trimming took 5 bases from V and 8 from J, leaving 21 bases between them. CDR3 residues: CASSKMIPGARGYTF. The CDR3 DNA reads TGTGCCAGCAGCAAAATGATCCCAGGGGCGCGAGGCTACACCTTC. The full variable domain, with the rest looked up from reference TRBV7-9 and TRBJ1-2, is DTGVSQNPRHKITKRGQNVTFRCDPISEHNRLYWYRQTLGQGPEFLTYFQNEAQLEKSRLLSDRFSAERPKGSFSTLEIQRTEQGDSAMYLCASSKMIPGARGYTFGSGTRLTVV.